Listed below are T cell receptor beta chains from one sample, sequenced in a study of CD8 T cells in ankylosing spondylitis. In TCRdb, the 5' RACE reads were re-called with MiXCR into one record per CDR3 protein. The table shows about 360,000 distinct CDR3 sequences, with 20% occurring only once. Sample: blood, either unsorted or a sorted T cell fraction (not recorded which). These receptors were obtained from a male donor with ankylosing spondylitis or in good health (not recorded which). Both conserved end residues are part of each CDR3. Each record gives: D gene, J gene, V gene, clone size, CDR3 protein, CDR3 DNA. The D gene is left open where the match is weak. Some rows have no size entry. The others give once, few or many, or a class for an expanded clone.

d_call: NA; j_call: TRBJ1-5; v_call: TRBV27; clone_size: few; cdr3_aa: CASSLSGDQPQHF; cdr3_nt: TGTGCCAGCAGTTTATCAGGGGATCAGCCCCAGCATTTT
d_call: TRBD2; j_call: TRBJ2-7; v_call: TRBV9; clone_size: few; cdr3_aa: CASSVVLRSGGIDSKPDEQYF; cdr3_nt: TGTGCCAGCAGCGTAGTATTAAGGAGCGGGGGGATAGATTCGAAGCCCGACGAGCAGTACTTC
d_call: TRBD2; j_call: TRBJ2-1; v_call: TRBV4-1; clone_size: few; cdr3_aa: CASSLAGGLDEQFF; cdr3_nt: TGCGCCAGCAGCCTAGCGGGGGGGCTTGATGAGCAGTTCTTC
d_call: NA; j_call: TRBJ2-3; v_call: TRBV12-3/TRBV12-4; clone_size: NA; cdr3_aa: CASTQGGAVRTDTQYF; cdr3_nt: TGTGCCAGCACCCAGGGGGGGGCGGTGAGGACAGATACGCAGTATTTT
d_call: NA; j_call: TRBJ1-2; v_call: TRBV12-3/TRBV12-4; clone_size: few; cdr3_aa: CASSLGGEPDYGYTF; cdr3_nt: TGTGCCAGCAGTTTAGGGGGGGAACCGGACTATGGCTACACCTTC
d_call: NA; j_call: TRBJ1-5; v_call: TRBV27; clone_size: few; cdr3_aa: CASSPDSTNQPQHF; cdr3_nt: TGTGCCAGCAGTCCGGACAGTACCAATCAGCCCCAGCATTTT
d_call: NA; j_call: TRBJ2-1; v_call: TRBV10-3; clone_size: NA; cdr3_aa: CAISESPEPPKSLEQFF; cdr3_nt: TGTGCCATCAGTGAGAGCCCCGAGCCCCCAAAGTCGCTTGAGCAGTTCTTC
d_call: NA; j_call: TRBJ1-2; v_call: TRBV5-1; clone_size: once; cdr3_aa: CASSLEGGGYTF; cdr3_nt: TGCGCCAGCAGCCTCGAGGGGGGAGGCTACACCTTC
d_call: NA; j_call: TRBJ2-1; v_call: TRBV6-2/TRBV6-3; clone_size: few; cdr3_aa: CASRGASYNEQFF; cdr3_nt: TGTGCCAGCAGGGGGGCTTCCTACAATGAGCAGTTCTTC
d_call: TRBD1; j_call: TRBJ2-1; v_call: TRBV7-6; clone_size: NA; cdr3_aa: CASSSGQGAGNEQFF; cdr3_nt: TGTGCCAGCAGCTCCGGACAGGGGGCTGGCAATGAGCAGTTCTTC
d_call: NA; j_call: TRBJ2-1; v_call: TRBV2; clone_size: NA; cdr3_aa: CASSVGQSSYNEQFF; cdr3_nt: TGTGCCAGCAGTGTAGGTCAGAGCTCCTACAATGAGCAGTTCTTC
d_call: NA; j_call: TRBJ2-5; v_call: TRBV11-2; clone_size: NA; cdr3_aa: CASSSKLETQYF; cdr3_nt: TGTGCCAGCAGCTCGAAACTAGAGACCCAGTACTTC
d_call: NA; j_call: TRBJ2-1; v_call: TRBV5-5; clone_size: NA; cdr3_aa: CASSITGPSSYNEQFF; cdr3_nt: TGTGCCAGCAGCATCACCGGGCCCAGCTCCTACAATGAGCAGTTCTTC
d_call: NA; j_call: TRBJ2-1; v_call: TRBV7-9; clone_size: NA; cdr3_aa: CASSPEGTFYNEQFF; cdr3_nt: TGTGCCAGCAGCCCCGAGGGGACTTTTTACAATGAGCAGTTCTTC
d_call: NA; j_call: TRBJ2-2; v_call: TRBV6-5; clone_size: few; cdr3_aa: CASSYIQGDTGELFF; cdr3_nt: TGTGCCAGCAGTTACATACAGGGAGACACCGGGGAGCTGTTTTTT
d_call: NA; j_call: TRBJ1-1; v_call: TRBV11-2; clone_size: NA; cdr3_aa: CASSLIGGTEAFF; cdr3_nt: TGTGCCAGCAGCTTAATAGGGGGGACTGAAGCTTTCTTT
d_call: TRBD2; j_call: TRBJ2-5; v_call: TRBV7-3; clone_size: NA; cdr3_aa: CASSLYAGREETQYF; cdr3_nt: TGTGCCAGCAGCTTATACGCAGGGAGGGAAGAGACCCAGTACTTC
d_call: TRBD2; j_call: TRBJ2-3; v_call: TRBV6-5; clone_size: few; cdr3_aa: CASSYGGGSGGATDTQYF; cdr3_nt: TGTGCCAGCAGTTACGGTGGTGGGAGCGGGGGGGCAACAGATACGCAGTATTTT
d_call: TRBD2; j_call: TRBJ2-1; v_call: TRBV20-1; clone_size: NA; cdr3_aa: CSAFGTSGGAYNEQFF; cdr3_nt: TGCAGTGCCTTTGGGACTAGCGGGGGTGCCTACAATGAGCAGTTCTTC
d_call: TRBD1; j_call: TRBJ2-7; v_call: TRBV10-3; clone_size: NA; cdr3_aa: CAISERTGPLYEQYF; cdr3_nt: TGTGCCATCAGTGAACGGACAGGACCACTCTACGAGCAGTACTTC
d_call: TRBD1; j_call: TRBJ2-7; v_call: TRBV12-3/TRBV12-4; clone_size: many; cdr3_aa: CASSFGTGGYEQYF; cdr3_nt: TGTGCCAGCAGCTTCGGGACAGGGGGTTACGAGCAGTACTTC
d_call: NA; j_call: TRBJ2-1; v_call: TRBV29-1; clone_size: few; cdr3_aa: CSVEDLASSEFF; cdr3_nt: TGCAGCGTTGAAGATTTGGCGTCTAGCGAGTTCTTC
d_call: TRBD1; j_call: TRBJ2-7; v_call: TRBV7-9; clone_size: NA; cdr3_aa: CASSLGVGQIYEQYF; cdr3_nt: TGTGCCAGCAGCTTAGGGGTGGGACAGATATACGAGCAGTACTTC
d_call: NA; j_call: TRBJ2-2; v_call: TRBV5-5; clone_size: NA; cdr3_aa: CASSSSSDNTGELFF; cdr3_nt: TGTGCCAGCAGCTCCTCGAGCGATAACACCGGGGAGCTGTTTTTT
d_call: TRBD1; j_call: TRBJ2-1; v_call: TRBV3-1; clone_size: few; cdr3_aa: CASSTGQEAVMGEQFF; cdr3_nt: TGTGCCAGCAGCACGGGACAGGAAGCAGTTATGGGTGAGCAGTTCTTC
d_call: NA; j_call: TRBJ2-3; v_call: TRBV24-1; clone_size: NA; cdr3_aa: CATSDLLATTQYF; cdr3_nt: TGTGCCACCAGTGATTTGCTCGCGACCACGCAGTATTTT
d_call: NA; j_call: TRBJ2-1; v_call: TRBV7-9; clone_size: NA; cdr3_aa: CASSLGQGRDEQFF; cdr3_nt: TGTGCCAGCAGCTTAGGTCAGGGGAGGGACGAGCAGTTCTTC
d_call: TRBD2; j_call: TRBJ2-3; v_call: TRBV5-1; clone_size: NA; cdr3_aa: CASRLAGTTDTQYF; cdr3_nt: TGCGCCAGCAGGCTAGCGGGGACCACAGATACGCAGTATTTT
d_call: NA; j_call: TRBJ2-3; v_call: TRBV5-1; clone_size: many; cdr3_aa: CASSYIGGSTDTQYF; cdr3_nt: TGCGCCAGCAGCTACATTGGCGGGAGCACAGATACGCAGTATTTT
d_call: NA; j_call: TRBJ2-7; v_call: TRBV2; clone_size: few; cdr3_aa: CAIRRDISYEQYF; cdr3_nt: TGTGCCATCCGCCGGGACATCTCCTACGAGCAGTACTTC
d_call: NA; j_call: TRBJ2-2; v_call: TRBV4-1; clone_size: NA; cdr3_aa: CASSQWTPTGELFF; cdr3_nt: TGCGCCAGCAGCCAATGGACACCCACCGGGGAGCTGTTTTTT
d_call: TRBD1; j_call: TRBJ2-1; v_call: TRBV12-3/TRBV12-4; clone_size: few; cdr3_aa: CASEKPGQAYNEQFF; cdr3_nt: TGTGCCAGCGAAAAACCGGGACAGGCTTACAATGAGCAGTTCTTC
d_call: NA; j_call: TRBJ2-5; v_call: TRBV2; clone_size: once; cdr3_aa: CASSDGLSAQETQYF; cdr3_nt: TGTGCCAGCAGTGACGGCCTAAGCGCCCAAGAGACCCAGTACTTC
d_call: NA; j_call: TRBJ1-2; v_call: TRBV7-6; clone_size: NA; cdr3_aa: CASSSKIGADGYTF; cdr3_nt: TGTGCCAGCAGCTCCAAGATAGGGGCGGATGGCTACACCTTC
d_call: NA; j_call: TRBJ2-7; v_call: TRBV5-8; clone_size: NA; cdr3_aa: CASSLANREQYF; cdr3_nt: TGTGCCAGCAGCTTGGCCAATAGGGAGCAGTACTTC
d_call: TRBD1; j_call: TRBJ2-7; v_call: TRBV5-1; clone_size: NA; cdr3_aa: CASSLGQGVAYYEQYF; cdr3_nt: TGCGCCAGCAGCCTGGGACAGGGCGTCGCTTACTACGAGCAGTACTTC
d_call: NA; j_call: TRBJ1-1; v_call: TRBV6-1; clone_size: few; cdr3_aa: CASSERGAEAFF; cdr3_nt: TGTGCCAGCAGTGAAAGGGGGGCTGAAGCTTTCTTT